The text below deals with one T cell receptor (beta chain). Its target is unknown. The same CDR3 can be traced to other DNA sequences in this sample. The CDR3 loop spans 16 amino acids. V lost 1 base, J lost 2 bases, and 2 bases stayed unmatched. Germline V gene sequence: CDR1 MGHRA, CDR2 YSYEKL. This specimen belongs to a study of shared clonotypes between healthy human individuals. The data were produced by immunoSEQ multiplex PCR, yet TCRdb's version contains in-frame clones alone and is incomplete. The sample lists roughly 2,000,000 clones; roughly 95% were seen once. In the naive CD8 group, cells lacked CD45RO and were positively selected for CCR7, so terminally differentiated effector memory CD45RA+ cells were left out. The study's findings and limits: In general, naive subsets displayed greater estimated richness than memory subsets did. Compared with clonotypes that all four donors shared, non-shared clonotypes had lower generation probabilities.

The specimen sequenced was naive CD8+ T cells sorted from blood. This receptor was obtained from a man between 18 and 29 years old in good health. The chain carries TRBV4-1 and TRBJ2-7; 13 bases are a match to TRBD2. CDR3 amino acids: CASSQGLAGGPYEQYF. For the CDR3, the DNA is TGCGCCAGCAGCCAAGGACTAGCGGGGGGTCCCTACGAGCAGTACTTC.